Below, 18 T cell receptor beta chains from the same sample are listed, as sequenced in a study of blood T cell repertoires in COVID-19. Libraries were prepared by immunoSEQ multiplex PCR; TCRdb keeps only in-frame clonotypes and omits some of them. The table lists fewer than 250,000 clones, approximately 83% of them singletons. What was sequenced was PBMCs or T cells enriched from blood (not recorded which). These receptors were obtained from a woman aged 40-49 years who had been exposed to COVID-19.

A remark on this clone: At one of its ends the junction is not consistent with the germline gene, which may arise from a read error. V and J are TRBV18 and TRBJ1-2; 10 bases match TRBD1. CDR3 length: 17 amino acids. CDR1 is KGHSH and CDR2 is LQKENI in the germline V gene. The CDR3 sequence is CASTPLRTGGFNYGYTF. CDR3 nucleotide sequence: TGTGCCAGCACACCACTTCGGACAGGGGGGTTTAACTATGGCTACACCTTC.

This clone was detected ten times or more. Other DNA sequences in this specimen translate into the identical CDR3. This sequence joins TRBV11-3 and TRBJ2-1; D is perhaps TRBD2 (5 bases). The CDR3 spans 14 residues. V dropped 4 bases and J dropped 4 bases, with 11 bases sitting between them. The germline gives CDR1 SGHNT, CDR2 YENEEA. The CDR3 DNA reads TGTGCCAGCAGCTCCGGACTGGCTTACAATGAGCAGTTCTTC. Translated, it gives CASSSGLAYNEQFF.

The chain joins TRBV9 to TRBJ1-6; D is possibly TRBD1 (6 bases). The CDR3 sequence is 14 residues long. The germline V and J ends were trimmed by 3 bases and 7 bases, with 11 bases remaining between them. Germline-derived CDR1 and CDR2 are SGDLS and YYNGEE. The CDR3 DNA reads as TGTGCCAGCAGCGCGGGACAAGAGAATTCACCCCTCCACTTT. It is translated as CASSAGQENSPLHF. The full variable domain, rest sourced from reference TRBV9 and TRBJ1-6, is DSGVTQTPKHLITATGQRVTLRCSPRSGDLSVYWYQQSLDQGLQFLIQYYNGEERAKGNILERFSAQQFPDLHSELNLSSLELGDSALYFCASSAGQENSPLHFGNGTRLTVT.

This chain links TRBV5-1 with TRBJ1-2; 8 nucleotides align to TRBD1. The CDR3 is 15 residues long. The germline V gene encodes CDR1 SGHRS and CDR2 YFSETQ. The V and J ends lost 4 bases and 2 bases, in that order; junction bases with no gene match: 7. CDR3 in amino acids: CASSPRQGLNYGYTF. CDR3 sequence (DNA): TGCGCCAGCAGCCCCCGACAGGGGCTAAACTATGGCTACACCTTC.

The rearrangement links TRBV7-3 to TRBJ1-5, with 12 bases matching TRBD1. Germline V gives CDR1 SGHTA, CDR2 FQGTGA. V was clipped by 2 bases and J by 5 bases; unmatched bases: 10. The CDR3 has 18 residues. The CDR3 region is CASSLQIPGTGGYQPQHF. The DNA of the CDR3 is TGTGCCAGCAGCTTACAAATACCCGGGACAGGGGGCTATCAGCCCCAGCATTTT.

V usage is TRBV19 and J usage is TRBJ1-3; D ambiguous. The CDR3 has 14 residues. Per the germline V gene, CDR1 is LNHDA and CDR2 is SQIVND (reference sequence). V lost 6 bases, J lost 1 base, and 10 bases lay in between. CDR3 nucleotide sequence: TGTGCCAGTAGATTTGGAGAATCTGGAAACACCATATATTTT. Residues: CASRFGESGNTIYF.

The chain joins TRBV11-2 to TRBJ1-1, with D hard to call. The V and J ends lost 3 bases and 2 bases respectively, with 13 bases between them. There are 15 residues in the CDR3. Germline CDR1 and CDR2: SGHAT and FQNNGV. CDR3 bases: TGTGCCAGCAGCTTCGGAGACGGGAGAAACACTGAAGCTTTCTTT. This encodes CASSFGDGRNTEAFF.

The V and J genes are TRBV5-1 and TRBJ2-1, with D perhaps TRBD1 (7 bases). Germline CDR1 SGHRS, CDR2 YFSETQ. The CDR3 length is 15 residues. V lost 6 bases and J 3 bases, leaving 16 bases between the germline ends. CDR3 sequence reads: CASTPQGGGYNEQFF. In DNA, the CDR3 is TGCGCCAGCACTCCGCAGGGGGGAGGCTACAATGAGCAGTTCTTC.

This chain connects TRBV4-1 to TRBJ2-3, with 8 bases identical to TRBD2. In germline, CDR1 is MGHRA, CDR2 YSYEKL. CDR3 length equals 17 residues. V was pared by 5 bases and J by 9 bases, with 19 bases of the junction left unmatched. The CDR3 coding sequence is TGCGCCAGCAGCGCAAGATACGGCGTGGGCAGCGGGGGAACGCAGTATTTT. Amino acids: CASSARYGVGSGGTQYF.

In its sample, this clone was seen once. The CDR3 region has the DNA TGTGCCAGCAGCCCCGGGGGAGGGGACACAGATACGCAGTATTTT. Amino acid sequence: CASSPGGGDTDTQYF. This chain uses TRBV9 with TRBJ2-3, with TRBD2 identical over 7 bases. The V segment lost 4 bases and the J segment 2 bases; nucleotides outside the gene matches: 7. The CDR3 is made up of 15 amino acids. The germline gives CDR1 SGDLS, CDR2 YYNGEE.

V gene TRBV29-1 combines with J gene TRBJ2-3; 8 bases map to TRBD1. The CDR3 has 14 amino acids. J lost 0 bases, V lost 5 bases, and 4 bases had no gene match. CDR1 is SQVTM and CDR2 is ANQGSEA in the germline V gene. The CDR3 spells CSVIGQGSTDTQYF. The CDR3 nucleotides read TGCAGCGTTATAGGACAGGGAAGCACAGATACGCAGTATTTT.

This clone came up once. The chain couples TRBV19 to TRBJ2-7, with 7 bases lining up with TRBD2. Per the germline V gene, CDR1 is LNHDA and CDR2 is SQIVND (reference sequence). CDR3 length equals 14 residues. V lost 5 bases and J lost 0; bases outside the gene matches: 4. Here the CDR3 reads CASSGRASSYEQYF. The CDR3 region has the DNA TGTGCCAGTAGTGGGAGGGCTAGCTCCTACGAGCAGTACTTC.

This chain uses TRBV6-5 with TRBJ1-5, with 8 bases aligning to TRBD1. The CDR3 has 15 amino acids. Germline CDR1 and CDR2: MNHEY and SVGAGI. J was trimmed by 1 base and V by 4 bases; bases with no gene match: 3. CDR3 protein: CASSSDRGSNQPQHF. For the CDR3, the DNA is TGTGCCAGCAGTTCAGACAGGGGAAGCAATCAGCCCCAGCATTTT.

This sequence joins TRBV27 and TRBJ1-2; 11 bases align to TRBD1. This CDR3 has 15 residues. J lost 4 bases, V lost 6 bases, and 7 bases had no gene match. Per germline, CDR1 MNHEY and CDR2 SMNVEV (reference sequence). DNA of the CDR3: TGTGCCAGCAGCTTAGGGACAGGGGGGATCTATGGCTACACCTTC. It specifies CASSLGTGGIYGYTF.

The chain carries TRBV28 and TRBJ2-7; D unclear. Germline CDR1 reads MDHEN; CDR2 reads SYDVKM. The V end lost 4 bases, the J end lost 5 bases, and 9 bases lay between the germline ends. This CDR3 has 12 residues. CDR3 loop: CASSSYMDEQYF. The CDR3 bases are TGTGCCAGCAGTTCTTACATGGACGAGCAGTACTTC. Full variable domain (outside the CDR3, taken from reference TRBV28 and TRBJ2-7): DVKVTQSSRYLVKRTGEKVFLECVQDMDHENMFWYRQDPGLGLRLIYFSYDVKMKEKGDIPEGYSVSREKKERFSLILESASTNQTSMYLCASSSYMDEQYFGPGTRLTVT.

The chain employs TRBV19 and TRBJ1-5; 7 bases fit TRBD1. CDR3 length: 16 residues. Germline CDR1 is LNHDA and CDR2 is SQIVND (reference sequence). With 8 bases clipped from V and 0 bases from J, the junction kept 10 bases outside the gene matches. Here the CDR3 reads CASAGTEKNSNQPQHF. CDR3 DNA: TGTGCCAGTGCCGGGACAGAAAAGAATAGCAATCAGCCCCAGCATTTT.

The gene calls are TRBV30 and TRBJ1-2; no clear D gene. The CDR3 sequence is 11 residues long. CDR1 and CDR2 (germline): GTSNPN, SVGIG (reference sequence). V lost 7 bases, J lost 5 bases, and 11 bases lay in between. The CDR3 here is CASTQLYGYTF. The CDR3, as DNA: TGTGCCTCCACCCAACTGTATGGCTACACCTTC. Variable domain in full (rest from reference TRBV30 and TRBJ1-2): SQTIHQWPATLVQPVGSPLSLECTVEGTSNPNLYWYRQAAGRGLQLLFYSVGIGQISSEVPQNLSASRPQDRQFILSSKKLLLSDSGFYLCASTQLYGYTFGSGTRLTVV.

This clone was seen a few times. The chain joins TRBV4-3 to TRBJ1-6; unclear D gene. V shed 3 bases and J shed 10 bases, with 13 bases lying between them. This CDR3 comprises 14 residues. Germline assignment: CDR1 LGHNA and CDR2 YSLEER. The CDR3 sequence is CASSQERGRSPLHF. As DNA, the CDR3 is TGCGCCAGCAGCCAGGAGCGGGGTCGGTCACCCCTCCACTTT.